This T cell receptor (beta chain) appears in the sequencing data of a study of CD8 T cells in Susac syndrome. Roughly 0.5 to 1 ug RNA was reverse transcribed with random hexamers. Via MiXCR, TCRdb re-called the immunoSEQ multiplex PCR reads, giving one row per CDR3 protein. The sample consists of 180,000 or so distinct CDR3 sequences, 85% to 95% of them appearing once. The V gene lost 1 base and the J gene lost 1 base, with 13 bases spanning the gap. The CDR3 has 17 residues. CDR1 and CDR2 from the germline V gene are SGHVS and FNYEAQ. The material sequenced was CD4+ T cells from PBMCs. V is TRBV7-6 and J is TRBJ2-2; D is unresolved. This TCR was sampled from a human donor in good health. In DNA form, the CDR3 reads TGTGCCAGCAGCTTAGAGGCGGCCTCAGGGAACACCGGGGAGCTGTTTTTT. Amino acids: CASSLEAASGNTGELFF.